Listed below are T cell receptor beta chains from one sample, sequenced in a study of blood T cell repertoires in COVID-19. Generated by immunoSEQ multiplex PCR, the TCRdb table keeps only in-frame clones and is missing some. This table has about 210,000 clones, roughly 85% appearing once. Sequenced: peripheral blood. The receptors shown here come from a woman in her sixties or seventies with COVID-19, enrolled during active disease. The conserved cysteine and the conserved F or W are not part of the CDR3 here.

TRBJ2-7	TRBV6-5	ASSPLGRGRGEQY
TRBJ2-4	TRBV15	ATSGGGLAKNIQY
TRBJ1-4	TRBV27	ASSLSGEGTREKLF
TRBJ1-5	TRBV3-1/TRBV3-2	ASSQDWTGGFGQPQH
TRBJ1-1	TRBV7-2	ASSPGQTNTEAF
TRBJ1-1	TRBV7-9	ASSSPALQRYNNEAF
TRBJ2-6	TRBV7-3	ASSLTGGAGANVLT
TRBJ1-5	TRBV19	ASSIRAAQPQH
TRBJ2-1	TRBV3-1/TRBV3-2	ASSQDQGNSYNEQF
TRBJ2-7	TRBV7-8	ASSLRPGYYEQY
TRBJ2-5	TRBV13	ASSYRGREETQY
TRBJ2-3	TRBV5-4	ASSLGLADTQY
TRBJ2-1	TRBV6-5	ASSRLREYNEQF
TRBJ2-1	TRBV11-3	ASQGGPDVFNEQF
TRBJ1-1	TRBV5-1	ASSIRQGGNTEAF
TRBJ1-2	TRBV7-9	ASSFDRSYGYT
TRBJ1-2	TRBV2	ATGQGNYGYT
TRBJ2-4	TRBV4-3	ASSPQFGDIDIQY
TRBJ2-2	TRBV10-3	AISQDRRNTGELF
TRBJ1-1	TRBV15	ATSLGRGGTEAF
TRBJ1-2	TRBV2	ASRDTNYGYT
TRBJ1-5	TRBV11-1	ASSLDGGGNQPQH
TRBJ2-1	TRBV3-1/TRBV3-2	ASSQAGTGGRVEQF
TRBJ2-1	TRBV27	ASRLQGASYNEQF
TRBJ1-6	TRBV30	AWSSGQYSPLH
TRBJ1-2	TRBV11-2	ASSPRQNYGYT
TRBJ1-3	TRBV7-9	ASSDGTGVYHSGNTIY
TRBJ1-1	TRBV18	ASSLGGSATFSEAF
TRBJ1-4	TRBV9	ASSPHSQGGEKLF
TRBJ2-1	TRBV11-3	ASSLGGGYNEQF
TRBJ1-1	TRBV7-9	ASSLGGQGGRNTEAF
TRBJ1-2	TRBV19	ASSIGRERGYT
TRBJ2-1	TRBV11-3	ASSLEGLARHNEQF
TRBJ2-7	TRBV9	ASSPGLADEQY
TRBJ1-5	TRBV7-2	ASSFRSSSNQPQH
TRBJ2-7	TRBV7-2	ASSLGFSGRAYSYEQY
TRBJ1-1	TRBV6-5	ASTRTLNTEAF
TRBJ2-4	TRBV12-3/TRBV12-4	ASSRGAKNIQY
TRBJ1-6	TRBV7-3	ASSFSGTGNSPLH
TRBJ2-1	TRBV5-4	ASSLGASGSHDEQF
TRBJ1-4	TRBV7-9	ASSLYGGVEKLF
TRBJ2-3	TRBV10-3	AIRGGGLASDTQY
TRBJ2-7	TRBV2	ASTDTGSYEQY
TRBJ1-2	TRBV19	ASSIGGTGGRGYT
TRBJ2-2	TRBV7-2	ASSLGRTGELF
TRBJ2-7	TRBV6-5	ASNKRERSYEQY
TRBJ2-2	TRBV19	ASSIGGGQLTGELF
TRBJ1-1	TRBV6-5	ASSSPGVEAEAF